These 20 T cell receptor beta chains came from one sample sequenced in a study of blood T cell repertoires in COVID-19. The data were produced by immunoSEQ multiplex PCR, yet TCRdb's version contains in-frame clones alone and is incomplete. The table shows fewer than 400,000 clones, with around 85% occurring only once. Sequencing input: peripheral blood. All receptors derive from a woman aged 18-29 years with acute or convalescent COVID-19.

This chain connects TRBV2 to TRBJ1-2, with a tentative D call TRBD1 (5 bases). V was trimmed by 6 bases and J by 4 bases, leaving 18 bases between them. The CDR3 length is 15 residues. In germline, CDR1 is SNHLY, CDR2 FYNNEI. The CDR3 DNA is TGTGCCAGCAGACCTGGTGGGGCGGGATTCTATGGCTACACCTTC. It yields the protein CASRPGGAGFYGYTF. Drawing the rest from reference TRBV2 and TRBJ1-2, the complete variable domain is EPEVTQTPSHQVTQMGQEVILRCVPISNHLYFYWYRQILGQKVEFLVSFYNNEISEKSEIFDDQFSVERPDGSNFTLKIRSTKLEDSAMYFCASRPGGAGFYGYTFGSGTRLTVV.

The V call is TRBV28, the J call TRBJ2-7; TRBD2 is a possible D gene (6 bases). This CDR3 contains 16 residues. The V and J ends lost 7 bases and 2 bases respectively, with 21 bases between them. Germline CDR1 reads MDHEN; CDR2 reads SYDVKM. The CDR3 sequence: CASNPGGVTVTYEQYF. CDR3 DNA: TGTGCCAGCAATCCCGGGGGTGTGACAGTTACCTACGAGCAGTACTTC.

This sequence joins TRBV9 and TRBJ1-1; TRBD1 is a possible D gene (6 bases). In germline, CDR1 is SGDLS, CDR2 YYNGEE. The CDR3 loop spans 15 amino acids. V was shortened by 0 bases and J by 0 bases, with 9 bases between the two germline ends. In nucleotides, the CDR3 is TGTGCCAGCAGCGTAGTACAGGGAATGAACACTGAAGCTTTCTTT. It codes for CASSVVQGMNTEAFF.

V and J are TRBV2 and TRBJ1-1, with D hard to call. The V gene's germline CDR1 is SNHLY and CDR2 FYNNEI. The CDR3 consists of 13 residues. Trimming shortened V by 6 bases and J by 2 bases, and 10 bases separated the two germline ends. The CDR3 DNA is TGTGCCAGCAGCGGTGATATTAACACTGAAGCTTTCTTT. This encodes CASSGDINTEAFF.

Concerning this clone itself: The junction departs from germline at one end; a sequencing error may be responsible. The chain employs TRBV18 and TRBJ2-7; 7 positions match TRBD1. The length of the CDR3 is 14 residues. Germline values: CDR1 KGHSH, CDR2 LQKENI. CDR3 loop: CASSPRGNPYVQYF. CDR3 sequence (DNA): TGTGCCAGCTCTCCCAGGGGGAACCCCTACGTGCAGTACTTC.

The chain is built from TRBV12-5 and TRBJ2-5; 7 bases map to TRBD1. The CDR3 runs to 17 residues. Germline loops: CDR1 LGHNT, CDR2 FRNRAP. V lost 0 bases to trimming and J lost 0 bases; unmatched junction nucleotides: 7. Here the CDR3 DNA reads TGTGCTAGTGGTTTGGTACGGGGACAGATGTACCAAGAGACCCAGTACTTC. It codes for CASGLVRGQMYQETQYF.

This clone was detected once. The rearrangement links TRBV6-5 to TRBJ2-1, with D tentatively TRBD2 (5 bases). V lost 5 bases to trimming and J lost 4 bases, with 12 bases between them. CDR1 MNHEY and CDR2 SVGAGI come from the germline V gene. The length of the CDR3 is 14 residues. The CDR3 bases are TGTGCCAGCAGTCGACTACTATCTTACAATGAGCAGTTCTTC. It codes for CASSRLLSYNEQFF.

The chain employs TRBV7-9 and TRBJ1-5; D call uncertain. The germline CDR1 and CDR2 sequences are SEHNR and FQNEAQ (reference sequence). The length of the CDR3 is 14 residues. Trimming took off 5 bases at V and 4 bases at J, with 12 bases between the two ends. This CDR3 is CASSTGITNQPQHF. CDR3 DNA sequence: TGTGCCAGCAGCACCGGGATTACAAATCAGCCCCAGCATTTT.

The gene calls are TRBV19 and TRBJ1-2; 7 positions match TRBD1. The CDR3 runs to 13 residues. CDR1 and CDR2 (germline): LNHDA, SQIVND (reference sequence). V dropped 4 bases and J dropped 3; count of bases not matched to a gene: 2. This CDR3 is CASSTDRDYGYTF. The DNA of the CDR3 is TGTGCCAGTAGTACCGACAGGGACTATGGCTACACCTTC.

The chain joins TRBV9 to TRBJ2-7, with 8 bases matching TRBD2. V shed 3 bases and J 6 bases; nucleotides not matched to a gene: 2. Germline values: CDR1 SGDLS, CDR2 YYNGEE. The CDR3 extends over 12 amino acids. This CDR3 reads CASSDGGVEQYF. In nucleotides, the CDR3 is TGTGCCAGCAGCGACGGGGGGGTCGAGCAGTACTTC.

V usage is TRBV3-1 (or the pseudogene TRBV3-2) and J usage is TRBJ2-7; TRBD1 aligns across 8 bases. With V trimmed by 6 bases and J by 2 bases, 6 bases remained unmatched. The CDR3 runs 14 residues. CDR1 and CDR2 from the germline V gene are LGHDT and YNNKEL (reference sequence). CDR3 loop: CASSRQGITYEQYF. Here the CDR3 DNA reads TGTGCCAGCAGTCGACAGGGGATTACCTACGAGCAGTACTTC.

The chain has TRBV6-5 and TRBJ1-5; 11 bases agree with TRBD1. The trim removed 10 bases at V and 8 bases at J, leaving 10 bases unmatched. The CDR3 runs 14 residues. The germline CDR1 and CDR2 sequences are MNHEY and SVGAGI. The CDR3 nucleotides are TGTGCCATCCACGCCGGGACAGGGGGGGAGCCCCAGCATTTT. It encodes CAIHAGTGGEPQHF.

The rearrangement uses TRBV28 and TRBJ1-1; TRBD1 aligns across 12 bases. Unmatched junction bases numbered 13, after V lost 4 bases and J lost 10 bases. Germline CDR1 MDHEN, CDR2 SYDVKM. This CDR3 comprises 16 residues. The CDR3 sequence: CASSSLFPGQGARAFF. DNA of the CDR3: TGTGCCAGCAGTTCGCTTTTTCCGGGACAGGGGGCGCGAGCTTTCTTT.

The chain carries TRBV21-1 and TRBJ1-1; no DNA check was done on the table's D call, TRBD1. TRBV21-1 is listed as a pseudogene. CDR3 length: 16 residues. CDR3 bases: TGTGCCAGCAGGGGGACAGGGGGCGCGAGGGTCACTGAAGCTTTCTTT. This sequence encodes CASRGTGGARVTEAFF.

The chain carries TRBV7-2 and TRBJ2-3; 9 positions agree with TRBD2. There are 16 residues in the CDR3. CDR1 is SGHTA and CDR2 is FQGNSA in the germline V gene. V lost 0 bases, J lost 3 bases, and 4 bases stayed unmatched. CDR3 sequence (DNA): TGTGCCAGCAGCTTAGCTTCGGGACTAGCAACAGATACGCAGTATTTT. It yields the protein CASSLASGLATDTQYF.

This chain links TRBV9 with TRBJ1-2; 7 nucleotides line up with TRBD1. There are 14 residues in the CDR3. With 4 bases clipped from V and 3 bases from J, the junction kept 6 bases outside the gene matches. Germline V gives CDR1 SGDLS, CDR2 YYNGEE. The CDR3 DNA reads TGTGCCAGCAGCATCGGGACAGCCGACTATGGCTACACCTTC. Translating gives CASSIGTADYGYTF.

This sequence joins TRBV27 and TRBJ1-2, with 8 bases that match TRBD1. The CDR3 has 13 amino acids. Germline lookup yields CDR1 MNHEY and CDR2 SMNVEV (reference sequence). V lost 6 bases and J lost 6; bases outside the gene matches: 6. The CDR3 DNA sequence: TGTGCCAGCAGCCCGGGACAGGTAAATGGCTACACCTTC. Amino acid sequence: CASSPGQVNGYTF.

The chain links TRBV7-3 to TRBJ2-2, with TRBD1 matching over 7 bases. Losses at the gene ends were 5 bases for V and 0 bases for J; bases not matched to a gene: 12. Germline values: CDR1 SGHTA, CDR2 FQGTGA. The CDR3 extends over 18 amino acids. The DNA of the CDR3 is TGTGCCAGCAGCGATACAGGGGCCCGCCTCGCGAACACCGGGGAGCTGTTTTTT. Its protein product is CASSDTGARLANTGELFF. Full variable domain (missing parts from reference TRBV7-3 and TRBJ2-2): GAGVSQTPSNKVTEKGKYVELRCDPISGHTALYWYRQSLGQGPEFLIYFQGTGAADDSGLPNDRFFAVRPEGSVSTLKIQRTERGDSAVYLCASSDTGARLANTGELFFGEGSRLTVL.

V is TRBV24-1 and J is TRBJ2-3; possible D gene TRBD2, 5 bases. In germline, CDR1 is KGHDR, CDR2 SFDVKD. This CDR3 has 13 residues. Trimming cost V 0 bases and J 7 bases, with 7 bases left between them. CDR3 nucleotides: TGTGCCACCAGTGATTTGTCTAGCAATACGCAGTATTTT. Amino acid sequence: CATSDLSSNTQYF.

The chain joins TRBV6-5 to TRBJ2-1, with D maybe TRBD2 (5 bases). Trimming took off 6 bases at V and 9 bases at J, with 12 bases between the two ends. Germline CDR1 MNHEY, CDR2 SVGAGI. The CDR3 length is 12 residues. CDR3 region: CASSPPGSEQFF. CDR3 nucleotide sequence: TGTGCCAGCAGCCCACCGGGGAGTGAGCAGTTCTTC.